Shown below are 9 T cell receptor beta chains from a single sample sequenced in a study of blood T cell repertoires in COVID-19. Generated by immunoSEQ multiplex PCR, the TCRdb table keeps only in-frame clones and is missing some. The data show just under 85,000 clones, with 70% to 90% seen just once and about 8% held by the top ten. Sequenced sample: peripheral blood. The source of these receptors is a man older than 75 with active or convalescent COVID-19.

V usage is TRBV6-5 and J usage is TRBJ2-1, with a possible D match to TRBD2 (6 bases). The CDR3 extends over 14 amino acids. Trimming removed 6 bases at V and 3 bases at J, with 12 bases between. Germline CDR1 reads MNHEY; CDR2 reads SVGAGI. CDR3 residues: CASSPGLNYNEQFF. In nucleotides, the CDR3 is TGTGCCAGCAGCCCCGGACTAAACTACAATGAGCAGTTCTTC.

J is TRBJ2-5 and V is TRBV11-2, with D perhaps matching TRBD2 (6 bases). Germline V CDR1 and CDR2: SGHAT, FQNNGV. V dropped 4 bases and J dropped 5 bases, with 14 bases sitting between them. This CDR3 contains 14 residues. The DNA for the CDR3 is TGTGCCAGCAGCTCTCTACAGGCGGGGGAGACCCAGTACTTC. It specifies CASSSLQAGETQYF.

The chain combines TRBV6-5 with TRBJ1-1, with 12 bases fitting TRBD1. After removal of 6 bases from V and 4 bases from J, the junction contained 6 bases not matched to a gene. Germline CDR1 and CDR2: MNHEY and SVGAGI. The CDR3 is 15 amino acids. CDR3 sequence (DNA): TGTGCCAGCAGCGCCGGGACAGGGGGCGTCACTGAAGCTTTCTTT. Protein sequence: CASSAGTGGVTEAFF.

The genes are TRBV30 and TRBJ1-6; D is unresolved. V lost 3 bases to trimming and J lost 7 bases, with 13 bases between them. CDR1 is GTSNPN, CDR2 SVGIG, per germline (reference sequence). The CDR3 is 14 residues long. The CDR3 protein is CAWSATRYNSPLHF. The CDR3 DNA follows: TGTGCCTGGAGCGCTACCCGGTACAATTCACCCCTCCACTTT.

The gene calls are TRBV28 and TRBJ1-6, with D possibly TRBD1 on 5 matching bases. With 3 bases removed from V and 0 bases from J, the gap between germline ends came to 18 bases. This CDR3 region has 19 residues. The germline gives CDR1 MDHEN, CDR2 SYDVKM. The CDR3 sequence is CASSFLRTRVGSYNSPLHF. In nucleotides, the CDR3 is TGTGCCAGCAGTTTCCTCCGTACCAGGGTCGGCTCCTATAATTCACCCCTCCACTTT. Supplemented by reference TRBV28 and TRBJ1-6, the full variable domain reads DVKVTQSSRYLVKRTGEKVFLECVQDMDHENMFWYRQDPGLGLRLIYFSYDVKMKEKGDIPEGYSVSREKKERFSLILESASTNQTSMYLCASSFLRTRVGSYNSPLHFGNGTRLTVT.

In DNA form, the CDR3 reads TGTGCCAGCAGCTTAACACAGGGGGCCTATGAAAAACTGTTTTTT. It yields the protein CASSLTQGAYEKLFF. The chain recombines TRBV7-9 with TRBJ1-4; 9 bases map to TRBD1. The CDR3 totals 15 residues. Germline lookup yields CDR1 SEHNR and CDR2 FQNEAQ (reference sequence). With 2 bases clipped from V and 6 bases from J, the junction kept 4 bases outside the gene matches.

The chain uses TRBV7-9 and TRBJ1-6, with a possible D match to TRBD1 (6 bases). Trimming cost V 5 bases and J 8 bases, with 16 bases left between them. The V gene's germline CDR1 is SEHNR and CDR2 FQNEAQ (reference sequence). This CDR3 has 15 amino acids. In nucleotides, the CDR3 is TGTGCCAGCAGCGCCTCCGGGACACGGTATTCACCCCTCCACTTT. This gives the protein CASSASGTRYSPLHF. Full variable domain (outside the CDR3, taken from reference TRBV7-9 and TRBJ1-6): DTGVSQNPRHKITKRGQNVTFRCDPISEHNRLYWYRQTLGQGPEFLTYFQNEAQLEKSRLLSDRFSAERPKGSFSTLEIQRTEQGDSAMYLCASSASGTRYSPLHFGNGTRLTVT.

This clone was counted only a few times. The V and J genes are TRBV11-2 and TRBJ2-1, with 11 nucleotides matching TRBD2. The CDR3 covers 16 residues. V was pared by 6 bases and J by 3 bases, with 7 bases of the junction left unmatched. Germline V gene data show CDR1 as SGHAT and CDR2 as FQNNGV. The CDR3 protein is CASRPTTSGGYNEQFF. CDR3 DNA sequence: TGTGCCAGCAGACCCACCACTAGCGGGGGCTACAATGAGCAGTTCTTC.

The rearrangement uses TRBV10-2 and TRBJ1-1, with D hard to call. From germline, CDR1 is WSHSY and CDR2 SAAADI. V was trimmed by 7 bases and J by 4 bases, leaving 16 bases between them. The CDR3 length is 14 residues. CDR3 loop: CASTAGEDSTEAFF. DNA of the CDR3: TGCGCCAGCACCGCCGGGGAGGATTCCACTGAAGCTTTCTTT.